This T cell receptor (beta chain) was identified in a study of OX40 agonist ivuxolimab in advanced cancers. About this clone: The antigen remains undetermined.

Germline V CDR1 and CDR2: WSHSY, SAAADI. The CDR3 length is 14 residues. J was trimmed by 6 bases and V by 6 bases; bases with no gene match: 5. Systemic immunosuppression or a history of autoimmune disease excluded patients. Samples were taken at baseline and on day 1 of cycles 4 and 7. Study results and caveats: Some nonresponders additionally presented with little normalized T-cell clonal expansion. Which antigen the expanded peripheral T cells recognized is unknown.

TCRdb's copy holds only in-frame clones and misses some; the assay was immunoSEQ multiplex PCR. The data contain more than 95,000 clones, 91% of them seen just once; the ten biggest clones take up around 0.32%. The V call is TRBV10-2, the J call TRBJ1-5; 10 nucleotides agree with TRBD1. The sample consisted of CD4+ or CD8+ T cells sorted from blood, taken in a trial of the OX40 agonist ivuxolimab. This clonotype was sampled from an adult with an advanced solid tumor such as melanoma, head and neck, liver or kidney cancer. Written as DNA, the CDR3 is TGCGCCAGCAGGACAGGGGGCGGGAGTCAGCCCCAGCATTTT. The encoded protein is CASRTGGGSQPQHF.